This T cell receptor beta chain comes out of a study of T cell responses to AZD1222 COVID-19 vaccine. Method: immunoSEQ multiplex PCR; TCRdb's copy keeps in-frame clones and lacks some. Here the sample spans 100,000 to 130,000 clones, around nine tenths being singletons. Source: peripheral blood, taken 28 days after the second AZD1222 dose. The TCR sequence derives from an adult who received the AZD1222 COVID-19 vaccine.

The chain's CDR3 is CASSVDRIRLAAPLSSYNEQFF. As DNA, the CDR3 is TGTGCCAGCAGCGTAGACAGAATTAGACTAGCGGCACCCCTCAGCTCCTACAATGAGCAGTTCTTC. V and J are TRBV9 and TRBJ2-1; 9 positions agree with TRBD2. Germline V gene data show CDR1 as SGDLS and CDR2 as YYNGEE. The CDR3 runs to 22 residues. The V segment lost 0 bases and the J segment 0 bases; nucleotides outside the gene matches: 19. The full variable domain, rest sourced from reference TRBV9 and TRBJ2-1, is DSGVTQTPKHLITATGQRVTLRCSPRSGDLSVYWYQQSLDQGLQFLIQYYNGEERAKGNILERFSAQQFPDLHSELNLSSLELGDSALYFCASSVDRIRLAAPLSSYNEQFFGPGTRLTVL.